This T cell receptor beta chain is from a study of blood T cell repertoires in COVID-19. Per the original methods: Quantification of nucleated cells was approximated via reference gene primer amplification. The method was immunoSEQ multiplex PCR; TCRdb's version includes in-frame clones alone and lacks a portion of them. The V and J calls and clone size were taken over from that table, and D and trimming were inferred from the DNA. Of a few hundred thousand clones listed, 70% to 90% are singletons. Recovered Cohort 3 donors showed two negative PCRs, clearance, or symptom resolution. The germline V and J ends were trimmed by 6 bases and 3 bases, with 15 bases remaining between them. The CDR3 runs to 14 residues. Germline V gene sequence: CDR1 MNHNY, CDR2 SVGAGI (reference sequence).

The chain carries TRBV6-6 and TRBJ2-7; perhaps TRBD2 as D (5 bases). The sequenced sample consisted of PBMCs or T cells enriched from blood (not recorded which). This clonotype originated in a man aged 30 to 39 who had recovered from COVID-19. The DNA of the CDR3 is TGTGCCAGCAGATCCCTCCGGAGCGGCTACGAGCAGTACTTC. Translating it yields CASRSLRSGYEQYF.